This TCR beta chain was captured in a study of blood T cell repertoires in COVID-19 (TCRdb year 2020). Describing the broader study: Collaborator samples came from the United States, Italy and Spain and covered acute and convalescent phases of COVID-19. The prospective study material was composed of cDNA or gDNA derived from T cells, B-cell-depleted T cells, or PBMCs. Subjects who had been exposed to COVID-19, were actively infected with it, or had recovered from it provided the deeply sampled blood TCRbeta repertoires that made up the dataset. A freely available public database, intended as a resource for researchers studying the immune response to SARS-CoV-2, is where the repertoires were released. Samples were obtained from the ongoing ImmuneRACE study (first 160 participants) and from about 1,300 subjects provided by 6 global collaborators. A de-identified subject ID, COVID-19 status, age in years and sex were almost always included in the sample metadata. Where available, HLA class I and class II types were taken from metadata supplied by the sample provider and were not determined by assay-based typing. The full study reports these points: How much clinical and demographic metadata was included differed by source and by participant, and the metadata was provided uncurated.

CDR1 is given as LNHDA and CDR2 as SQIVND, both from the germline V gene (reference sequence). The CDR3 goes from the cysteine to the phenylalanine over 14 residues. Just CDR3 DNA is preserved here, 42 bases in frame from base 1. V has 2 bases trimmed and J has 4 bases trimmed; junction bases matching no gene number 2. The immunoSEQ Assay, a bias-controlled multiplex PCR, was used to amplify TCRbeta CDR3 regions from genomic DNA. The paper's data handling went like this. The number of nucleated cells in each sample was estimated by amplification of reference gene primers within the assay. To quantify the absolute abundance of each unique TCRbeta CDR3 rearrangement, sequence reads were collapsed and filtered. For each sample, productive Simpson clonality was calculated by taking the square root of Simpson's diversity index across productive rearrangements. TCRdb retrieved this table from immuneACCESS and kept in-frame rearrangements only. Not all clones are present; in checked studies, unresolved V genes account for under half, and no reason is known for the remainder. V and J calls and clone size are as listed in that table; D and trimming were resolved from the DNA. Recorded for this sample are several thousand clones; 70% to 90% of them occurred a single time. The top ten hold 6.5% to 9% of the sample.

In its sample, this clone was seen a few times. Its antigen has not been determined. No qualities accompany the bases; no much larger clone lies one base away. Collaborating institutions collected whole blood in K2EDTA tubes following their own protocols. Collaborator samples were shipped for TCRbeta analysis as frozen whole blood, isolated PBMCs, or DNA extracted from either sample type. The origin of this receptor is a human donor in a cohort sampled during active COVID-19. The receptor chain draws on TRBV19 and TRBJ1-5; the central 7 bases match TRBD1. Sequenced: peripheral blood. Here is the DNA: TGTGCCAGTAGTATACAGGGGGAAAATCAGCCCCAGCATTTT. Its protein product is CASSIQGENQPQHF.